This T cell receptor (beta chain) was documented in a study of molecular identifiers for immune sequencing clone quantification (dated by TCRdb to the late 2010s). For the study in its entirety: In a replicate experiment, RNA from around 20,000 or 100,000 naive CD8 T cells was split into five aliquots, four of which were sequenced. This methods study benchmarked molecular-identifier clustering-based TCR repertoire sequencing (MIDCIRS) and TCR RNA copy counting, using CD8 T cells to do so.

The library was built by means of PCR. TCRdb shows the sequencer as Illumina HiSeq 4000. Bulk TCR libraries were generated as previously described, with the TCR primers listed in Table S5 used. Total RNA was purified with the Qiagen AllPrep DNA/RNA kit. Before analysis, reads from multiple sequencing runs of one library were combined. Concerning the study's data processing: Reads were retained only if the reads had an exact TCR constant sequence, and the retained reads were trimmed to 150 nt and grouped according to their 12-nt molecular barcodes. Reads within each barcode group were sub-clustered using a 15% Levenshtein threshold, and quality-weighted consensus sequences were constructed for each RNA molecule. Non-functional sequences were filtered out, along with any lower-count sequence sitting one edit away from another sequence. Based on a fit of two negative binomial distributions, barcode sub-clusters having less than 20% of the maximum read count were discarded. TCRdb's own reprocessing of the public reads used fastp at Q25 and MiXCR and kept productive beta chains. Every distinct CDR3 protein forms one entry, paired with its most common genes and DNA. Here the V and J calls rest on TCRdb's processing, not on the authors' analysis. The sample contains about 640,000 distinct CDR3 sequences, 15% to 20% of them found a single time. The top ten clonotypes cover roughly 0.85% of the sample.

What the study reported, not specific to this receptor: Without barcode sub-clustering, chimeric consensus sequences inflated TCR diversity; chimeras reached as high as 47%. A single cell's worth of spiked-in Jurkat TCR RNA was reported detectable even among 750,000 to 1,000,000 naive CD8 T cells. The sizes of highly expanded clones could end up underestimated when identical TCR molecules share a barcode. In CMV-specific effector cells, over 97% of molecules were held by clones above 20 RNA copies, whereas under 1% of molecules were held by such clones in naive cells. Spiked-in Jurkat TCR RNA (approximately 10 copies' worth), which is not part of the donor repertoire, was contained in the naive libraries. About three recovered TCR RNA copies per cell were obtained by modeling, versus about ten by digital PCR, implying a capture efficiency of approximately 27%.

The CDR3 holds 19 amino acids from the cysteine to the phenylalanine. The sequence is cut down to CDR3 DNA, 57 bases in frame from base 1. In the germline V gene (reference sequence), CDR1 corresponds to SEHNR and CDR2 to FQNEAQ. Trimmed from V: 4 bases; trimmed from J: 3 bases; junction bases lacking a gene match: 10. This clonotype was counted a few times. Which antigen it targets is not known. Nothing much larger sits one base from this clone, and base qualities are not available. Libraries of naive CD8 T cells were built from anywhere between about 18,000 and 1,000,000 sorted cells, with 10%, 30% or 50% of the purified RNA used. Naive CD8 T cells, defined as CD8+CD4-CCR7+CD45RA+, were FACS-sorted into RLT Plus buffer on a BD FACSAria II. To test detection sensitivity, Jurkat RNA equivalent to over 8 TCR copies was spiked into samples of about 19,000-1,100,000 naive CD8 T cells. CD8 T cells were enriched using RosetteSep CD8+ T Cell Enrichment Cocktail and Ficoll-Paque, and the enriched cells then underwent ACK red cell lysis.

The chain is made from TRBV7-9 and TRBJ2-6, and TRBD2 matches 12 of the central bases. The TCR originated in a human donor in good health. Some libraries in this study had Jurkat cell RNA spiked in. Sequencing was carried out using naive CD8+ T cells from blood, with Jurkat cell RNA spiked in. The cell subset or site label, read with the paper, signifies: FACS-sorted CD8+CD4-CCR7+CD45RA+ naive T cells. Here is the DNA: TGTGCCAGCAGCTCCACAAGACTAGCGGGGGAGTATGGGGCCAACGTCCTGACTTTC. This is translated as CASSSTRLAGEYGANVLTF.